Listed here are 10 T cell receptor beta chains from one sample, sequenced in a study of response to subunit inactivated influenza vaccine. A single record per CDR3 protein comes from TCRdb applying MiXCR to the RT-PCR reads. The table includes about 520,000 distinct CDR3 sequences, roughly 9.8% detected once. Specimen: PBMCs from blood, collected 40 to 50 days after vaccination. The source of these receptors is a man aged 50-60 years who received an inactivated influenza vaccine.

This clonotype was detected many times. This chain joins TRBV5-1 and TRBJ2-1; the D gene is possibly TRBD1 (6 bases). V was cut by 2 bases and J by 6 bases, with 6 bases left in between. CDR1 and CDR2 (germline): SGHRS, YFSETQ. CDR3 size: 12 residues. CDR3 in DNA: TGCGCCAGCAGCTTACAGGGCAATGAGCAGTTCTTC. As protein: CASSLQGNEQFF. Filled out from reference TRBV5-1 and TRBJ2-1, the complete variable domain reads KAGVTQTPRYLIKTRGQQVTLSCSPISGHRSVSWYQQTPGQGLQFLFEYFSETQRNKGNFPGRFSGRQFSNSRSEMNVSTLELGDSALYLCASSLQGNEQFFGPGTRLTVL.

This chain uses TRBV7-6 with TRBJ2-2; D tentatively fits TRBD1 or TRBD2 (6 bases each). Germline V lookup: CDR1 SGHVS, CDR2 FNYEAQ. Trimming shortened V by 8 bases and J by 7 bases, and 14 bases separated the two germline ends. The CDR3 runs to 13 residues. Here the CDR3 DNA reads TGTGCCAGCGGGGGGCCGTTTAGCGGGGAGCTGTTTTTT. As protein: CASGGPFSGELFF.

This clonotype was recorded a few times. The chain carries TRBV6-2 or TRBV6-3 and TRBJ1-1, with D maybe TRBD1 (5 bases). The V gene's germline CDR1 is MNHEY and CDR2 SVGEGT. V was cut by 2 bases and J by 4 bases, with 11 bases left in between. The CDR3 has 14 amino acids. CDR3 coding DNA: TGTGCCAGCAGTTACGGGGCGCCGGGCACTGAAGCTTTCTTT. It specifies CASSYGAPGTEAFF.

This clonotype was counted at least ten times. The chain has TRBV4-3 and TRBJ2-1; 7 bases are a match to TRBD2. Germline loops: CDR1 LGHNA, CDR2 YSLEER. The CDR3 sequence is 16 residues long. The J segment lost 3 bases and the V segment lost 2 bases, leaving 7 bases of the junction unmatched. CDR3 residues: CASSQTLAENYNEQFF. CDR3 DNA: TGCGCCAGCAGCCAAACTCTAGCGGAGAACTACAATGAGCAGTTCTTC.

The rearrangement links TRBV9 to TRBJ1-1, with 10 bases identical to TRBD1. The CDR3 loop spans 16 amino acids. The germline gives CDR1 SGDLS, CDR2 YYNGEE. With V trimmed by 0 bases and J by 0 bases, 2 bases remained unmatched. The CDR3 loop reads CASSVGTGGMNTEAFF. The CDR3 DNA is TGTGCCAGCAGCGTAGGGACAGGGGGGATGAACACTGAAGCTTTCTTT.

The V gene is TRBV5-1, the J gene TRBJ2-2; TRBD2 matches at 10 bases. Germline trimming cut 2 bases from V and 4 bases from J; bases unmatched to any gene: 5. The CDR3 sequence is 16 residues long. Germline-derived CDR1 and CDR2 are SGHRS and YFSETQ. This chain's CDR3 is CASSLAGGPVTGELFF. CDR3 nucleotide sequence: TGCGCCAGCAGCTTAGCGGGGGGGCCGGTCACCGGGGAGCTGTTTTTT.

J is TRBJ1-5 and V is TRBV7-2; D unclear. V was cut by 1 base and J by 3 bases, with 10 bases left in between. The CDR3 is 15 amino acids. Germline V gene sequence: CDR1 SGHTA, CDR2 FQGNSA. The CDR3 loop reads CASSLDHGNNQPQHF. Written as DNA, the CDR3 is TGTGCCAGCAGCTTAGATCACGGGAACAATCAGCCCCAGCATTTT.

V usage is TRBV15 and J usage is TRBJ2-2; TRBD2 is a possible D gene (6 bases). The germline CDR1 and CDR2 sequences are LNHNV and YYDKDF (reference sequence). V dropped 5 bases and J dropped 4 bases, with 14 bases sitting between them. The CDR3 has 15 amino acids. In DNA, the CDR3 is TGTGCCACCAGCCTAGGACACGGGGGCACCGGGGAGCTGTTTTTT. Protein sequence: CATSLGHGGTGELFF.

The chain is built from TRBV4-1 and TRBJ2-7; D may be TRBD2 (5 bases). Germline CDR1 MGHRA, CDR2 YSYEKL. CDR3 length equals 14 residues. The V and J ends lost 4 bases and 7 bases respectively, with 17 bases between them. The CDR3 DNA follows: TGCGCCAGCAGCCCCCTTTTGAGGGCTAGGGAGCAGTACTTC. Amino acids: CASSPLLRAREQYF.

This clonotype was observed a few times. V usage is TRBV7-9 and J usage is TRBJ2-7; 9 nucleotides line up with TRBD1. The CDR3 is made up of 12 amino acids. The trim removed 9 bases at V and 6 bases at J, leaving 6 bases unmatched. In germline, CDR1 is SEHNR, CDR2 FQNEAQ (reference sequence). The CDR3 DNA is TGTGCCAGTGGACAGGGGAAAGGCGAGCAGTACTTC. The encoded protein is CASGQGKGEQYF.